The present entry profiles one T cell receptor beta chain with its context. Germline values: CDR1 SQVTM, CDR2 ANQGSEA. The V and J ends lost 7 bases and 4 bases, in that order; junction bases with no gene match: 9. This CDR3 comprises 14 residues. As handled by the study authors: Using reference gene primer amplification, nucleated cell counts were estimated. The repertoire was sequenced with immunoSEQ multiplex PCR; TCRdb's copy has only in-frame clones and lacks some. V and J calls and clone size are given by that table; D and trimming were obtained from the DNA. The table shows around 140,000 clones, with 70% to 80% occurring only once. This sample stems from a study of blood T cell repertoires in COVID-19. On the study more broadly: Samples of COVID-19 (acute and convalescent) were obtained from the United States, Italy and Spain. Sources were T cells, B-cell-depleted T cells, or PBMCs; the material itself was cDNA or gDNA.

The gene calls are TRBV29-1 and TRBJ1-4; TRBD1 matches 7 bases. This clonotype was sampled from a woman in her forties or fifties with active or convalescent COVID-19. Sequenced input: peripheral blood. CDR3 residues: CSAMMTGRNEKLFF. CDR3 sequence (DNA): TGCAGCGCCATGATGACAGGGCGTAATGAAAAACTGTTTTTT.